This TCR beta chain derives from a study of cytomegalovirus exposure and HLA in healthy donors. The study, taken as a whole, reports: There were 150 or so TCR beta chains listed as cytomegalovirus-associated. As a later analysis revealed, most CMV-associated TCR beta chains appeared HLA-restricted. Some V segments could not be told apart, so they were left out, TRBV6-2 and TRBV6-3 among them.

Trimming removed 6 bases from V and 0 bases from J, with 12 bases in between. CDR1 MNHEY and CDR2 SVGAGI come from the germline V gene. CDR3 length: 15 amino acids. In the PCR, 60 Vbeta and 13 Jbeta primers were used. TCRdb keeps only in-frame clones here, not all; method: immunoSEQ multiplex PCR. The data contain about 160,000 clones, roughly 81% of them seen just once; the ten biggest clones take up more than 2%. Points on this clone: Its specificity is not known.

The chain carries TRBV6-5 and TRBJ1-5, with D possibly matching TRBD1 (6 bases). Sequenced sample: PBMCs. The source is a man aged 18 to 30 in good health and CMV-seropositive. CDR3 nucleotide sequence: TGTGCCAGCAGACGGACAGTTTCTAGCAATCAGCCCCAGCATTTT. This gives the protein CASRRTVSSNQPQHF.